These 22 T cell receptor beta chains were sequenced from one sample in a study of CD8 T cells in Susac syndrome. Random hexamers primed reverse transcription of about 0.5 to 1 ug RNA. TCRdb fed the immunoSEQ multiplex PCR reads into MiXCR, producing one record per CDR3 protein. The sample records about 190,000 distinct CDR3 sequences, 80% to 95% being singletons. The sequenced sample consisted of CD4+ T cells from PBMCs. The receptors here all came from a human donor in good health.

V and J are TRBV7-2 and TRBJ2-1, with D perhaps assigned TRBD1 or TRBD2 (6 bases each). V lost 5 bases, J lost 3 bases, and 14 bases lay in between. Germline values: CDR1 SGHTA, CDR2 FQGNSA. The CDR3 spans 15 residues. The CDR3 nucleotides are TGTGCCAGCAGCCAGGTCGGGGGCGGCTACAATGAGCAGTTCTTC. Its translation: CASSQVGGGYNEQFF.

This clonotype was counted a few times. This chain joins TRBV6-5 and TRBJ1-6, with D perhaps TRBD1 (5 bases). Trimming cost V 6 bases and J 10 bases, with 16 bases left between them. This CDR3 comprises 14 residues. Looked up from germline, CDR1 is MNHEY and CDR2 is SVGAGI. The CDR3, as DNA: TGTGCCAGCAGCCGTACAGGAAAGGAGTCACCCCTCCACTTT. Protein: CASSRTGKESPLHF.

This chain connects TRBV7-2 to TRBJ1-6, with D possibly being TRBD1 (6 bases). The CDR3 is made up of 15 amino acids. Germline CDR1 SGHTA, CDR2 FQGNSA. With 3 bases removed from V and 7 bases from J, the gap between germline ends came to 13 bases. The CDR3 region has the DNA TGTGCCAGCAGCTTTGGACAGTTAGGAAATTCACCCCTCCACTTT. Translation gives CASSFGQLGNSPLHF.

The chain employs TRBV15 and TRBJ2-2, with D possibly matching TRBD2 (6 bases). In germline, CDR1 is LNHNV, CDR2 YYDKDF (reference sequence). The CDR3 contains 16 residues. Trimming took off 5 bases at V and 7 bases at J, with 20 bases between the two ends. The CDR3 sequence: CATSADGGDWGGELFF. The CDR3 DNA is TGTGCCACCAGCGCTGACGGAGGGGACTGGGGCGGGGAGCTGTTTTTT.

The CDR3 sequence: CSARKDTDTQYF. In DNA, the CDR3 is TGCAGTGCTAGAAAAGATACAGATACGCAGTATTTT. V and J are TRBV20-1 and TRBJ2-3, with D hard to call. Germline V lookup: CDR1 DFQATT, CDR2 SNEGSKA (reference sequence). There are 12 residues in the CDR3. With 2 bases removed from V and 3 bases from J, the gap between germline ends came to 6 bases.

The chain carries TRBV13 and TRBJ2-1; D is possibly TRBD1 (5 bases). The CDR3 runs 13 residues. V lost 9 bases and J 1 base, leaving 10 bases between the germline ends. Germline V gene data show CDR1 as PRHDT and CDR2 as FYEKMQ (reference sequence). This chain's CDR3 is CASSRVSYNEQFF. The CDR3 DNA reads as TGTGCCAGTAGCAGGGTATCCTACAATGAGCAGTTCTTC.

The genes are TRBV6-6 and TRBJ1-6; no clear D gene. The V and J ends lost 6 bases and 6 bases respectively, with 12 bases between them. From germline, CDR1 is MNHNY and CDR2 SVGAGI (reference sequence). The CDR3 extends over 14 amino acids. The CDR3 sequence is CASSPWKGNSPLHF. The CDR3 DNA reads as TGTGCCAGCAGCCCCTGGAAGGGTAATTCACCCCTCCACTTT.

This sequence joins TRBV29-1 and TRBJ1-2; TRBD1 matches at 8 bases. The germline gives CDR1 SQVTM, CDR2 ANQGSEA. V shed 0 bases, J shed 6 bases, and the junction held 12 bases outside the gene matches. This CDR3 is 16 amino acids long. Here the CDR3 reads CSVEEPGGRGMDGYTF. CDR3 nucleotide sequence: TGCAGCGTTGAAGAACCAGGGGGCCGGGGGATGGATGGCTACACCTTC.

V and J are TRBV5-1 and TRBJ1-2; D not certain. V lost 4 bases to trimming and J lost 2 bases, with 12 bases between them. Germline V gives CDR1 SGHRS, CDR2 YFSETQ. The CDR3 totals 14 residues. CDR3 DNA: TGCGCCAGCAGCGAGATCGGGTCGAACTATGGCTACACCTTC. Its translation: CASSEIGSNYGYTF.

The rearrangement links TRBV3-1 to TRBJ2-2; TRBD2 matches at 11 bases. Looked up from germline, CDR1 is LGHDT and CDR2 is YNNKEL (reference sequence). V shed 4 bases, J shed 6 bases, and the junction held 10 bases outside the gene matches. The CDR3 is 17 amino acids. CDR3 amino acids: CASSLTGLAGGPGELFF. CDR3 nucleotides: TGTGCCAGCAGCCTCACGGGTCTAGCGGGGGGACCCGGGGAGCTGTTTTTT.

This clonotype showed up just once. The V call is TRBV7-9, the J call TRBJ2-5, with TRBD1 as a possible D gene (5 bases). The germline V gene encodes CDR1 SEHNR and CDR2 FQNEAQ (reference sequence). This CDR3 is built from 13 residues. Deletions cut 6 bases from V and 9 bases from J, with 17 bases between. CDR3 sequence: CASSSDSLWAQYF. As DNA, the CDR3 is TGTGCCAGCAGTTCAGACAGCCTATGGGCCCAGTACTTC.

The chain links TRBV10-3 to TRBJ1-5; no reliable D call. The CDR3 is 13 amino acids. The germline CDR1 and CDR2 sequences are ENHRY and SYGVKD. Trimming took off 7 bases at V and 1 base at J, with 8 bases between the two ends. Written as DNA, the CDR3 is TGTGCCATCACTTGGGAGAGCAATCAGCCCCAGCATTTT. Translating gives CAITWESNQPQHF.

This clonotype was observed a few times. The CDR3 DNA sequence: TGTGCCAGCAGCCAAGCACCCGGACTACTTACTGAAGCTTTCTTT. It encodes CASSQAPGLLTEAFF. The chain has TRBV14 and TRBJ1-1; the D is unclear. V gave up 1 base and J gave up 5 bases, with 14 bases separating them. Germline CDR1 reads SGHDN; CDR2 reads FVKESK. The CDR3 sequence is 15 residues long.

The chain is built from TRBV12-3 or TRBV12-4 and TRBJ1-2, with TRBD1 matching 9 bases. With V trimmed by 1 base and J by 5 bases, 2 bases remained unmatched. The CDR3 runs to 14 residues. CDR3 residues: CASSLDDRGYGYTF. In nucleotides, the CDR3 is TGTGCCAGCAGTTTAGACGACAGGGGGTATGGCTACACCTTC.

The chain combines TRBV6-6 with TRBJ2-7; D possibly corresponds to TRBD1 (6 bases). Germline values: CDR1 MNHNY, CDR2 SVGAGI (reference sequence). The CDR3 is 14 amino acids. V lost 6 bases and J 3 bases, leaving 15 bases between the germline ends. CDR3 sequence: CASSIGGRSYEQYF. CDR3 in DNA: TGTGCCAGCAGCATAGGGGGACGGAGCTACGAGCAGTACTTC.

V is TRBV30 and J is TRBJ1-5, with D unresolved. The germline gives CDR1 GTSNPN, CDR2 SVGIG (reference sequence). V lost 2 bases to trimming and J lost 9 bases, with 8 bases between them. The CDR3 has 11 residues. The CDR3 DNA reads TGTGCCTGGAGTAGGGATGGGCCCCAGCATTTT. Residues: CAWSRDGPQHF.

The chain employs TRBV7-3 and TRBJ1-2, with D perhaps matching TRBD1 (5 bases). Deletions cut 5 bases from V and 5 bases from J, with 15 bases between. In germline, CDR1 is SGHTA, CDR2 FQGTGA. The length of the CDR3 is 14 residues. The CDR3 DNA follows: TGTGCCAGCAGCCCCCGGGAGGGGACTTATGGCTACACCTTC. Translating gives CASSPREGTYGYTF.

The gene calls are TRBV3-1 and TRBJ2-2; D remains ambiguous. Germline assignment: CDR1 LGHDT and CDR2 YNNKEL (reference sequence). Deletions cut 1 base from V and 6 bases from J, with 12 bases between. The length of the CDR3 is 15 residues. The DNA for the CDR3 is TGTGCCAGCAGCCAAGTACTGGGTTCGGCCGGGGAGCTGTTTTTT. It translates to CASSQVLGSAGELFF.

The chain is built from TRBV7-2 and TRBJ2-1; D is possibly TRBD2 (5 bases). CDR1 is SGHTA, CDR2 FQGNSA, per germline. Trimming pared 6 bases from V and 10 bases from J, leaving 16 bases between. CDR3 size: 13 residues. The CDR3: CASRSSGVREQFF. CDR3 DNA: TGTGCCAGCAGGTCTTCCGGGGTCCGAGAGCAGTTCTTC. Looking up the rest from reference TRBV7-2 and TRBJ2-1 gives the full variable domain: GAGVSQSPSNKVTEKGKDVELRCDPISGHTALYWYRQSLGQGLEFLIYFQGNSAPDKSGLPSDRFSAERTGGSVSTLTIQRTQQEDSAVYLCASRSSGVREQFFGPGTRLTVL.

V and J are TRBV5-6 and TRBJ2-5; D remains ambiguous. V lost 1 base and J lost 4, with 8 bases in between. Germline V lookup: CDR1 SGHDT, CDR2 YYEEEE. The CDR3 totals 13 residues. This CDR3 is CASSLRTGETQYF. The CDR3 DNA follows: TGTGCCAGCAGCTTGAGGACCGGAGAGACCCAGTACTTC. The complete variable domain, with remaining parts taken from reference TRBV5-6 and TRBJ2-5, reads DAGVTQSPTHLIKTRGQQVTLRCSPKSGHDTVSWYQQALGQGPQFIFQYYEEEERQRGNFPDRFSGHQFPNYSSELNVNALLLGDSALYLCASSLRTGETQYFGPGTRLLVL.

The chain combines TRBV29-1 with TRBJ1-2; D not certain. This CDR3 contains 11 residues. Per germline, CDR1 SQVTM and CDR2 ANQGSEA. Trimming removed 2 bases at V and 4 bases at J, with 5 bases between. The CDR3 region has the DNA TGCAGCGTTGAAAGGTCCTATGGCTACACCTTC. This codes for CSVERSYGYTF. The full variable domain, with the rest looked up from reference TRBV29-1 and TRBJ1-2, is SAVISQKPSRDICQRGTSLTIQCQVDSQVTMMFWYRQQPGQSLTLIATANQGSEATYESGFVIDKFPISRPNLTFSTLTVSNMSPEDSSIYLCSVERSYGYTFGSGTRLTVV.

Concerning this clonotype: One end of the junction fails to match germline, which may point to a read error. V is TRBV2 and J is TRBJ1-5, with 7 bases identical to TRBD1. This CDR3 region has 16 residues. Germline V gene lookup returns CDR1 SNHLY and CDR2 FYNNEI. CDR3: CASSDRGGTVYQLQHF. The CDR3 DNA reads TGTGCCAGCAGTGATAGAGGAGGGACAGTTTATCAGCTCCAGCATTTT.